The 32 T cell receptor beta chains given below trace back to one sample, sequenced in a study of T cell responses to AZD1222 COVID-19 vaccine. Generated by immunoSEQ multiplex PCR, the TCRdb table keeps only in-frame clones and is missing some. Among 150,000 to 200,000 clones, 94% were seen once, and the ten largest hold roughly 9.8%. The sample in question was peripheral blood, obtained on day 0 of AZD1222 vaccination. The origin of the receptors is an adult in good health.

The chain has TRBV2 and TRBJ2-2, with TRBD2 identical over 7 bases. V trimming: 4 bases; J trimming: 1 base; junction bases outside the gene matches: 6. The germline V gene has CDR1 SNHLY and CDR2 FYNNEI. The CDR3 has 16 amino acids. CDR3 region: CASSGLAAVNTGELFF. CDR3 DNA: TGTGCCAGCAGTGGGCTAGCGGCTGTGAACACCGGGGAGCTGTTTTTT. Full variable domain (remainder filled in from reference TRBV2 and TRBJ2-2): EPEVTQTPSHQVTQMGQEVILRCVPISNHLYFYWYRQILGQKVEFLVSFYNNEISEKSEIFDDQFSVERPDGSNFTLKIRSTKLEDSAMYFCASSGLAAVNTGELFFGEGSRLTVL.

The chain links TRBV6-5 to TRBJ1-2; 10 nucleotides match TRBD1. Germline CDR1 and CDR2: MNHEY and SVGAGI. V was clipped by 7 bases and J by 5 bases; unmatched bases: 4. The CDR3 length is 13 residues. For the CDR3, the DNA is TGTGCCAGCACGGACAGGGGGTATTATGGCTACACCTTC. Encoded protein: CASTDRGYYGYTF.

This clone was counted once. J is TRBJ2-3 and V is TRBV27; D gene ambiguous. Looked up from germline, CDR1 is MNHEY and CDR2 is SMNVEV (reference sequence). V lost 0 bases, J lost 4 bases, and 5 bases lay in between. This CDR3 spans 13 amino acids. The CDR3 here is CASSLSVSDTQYF. Here the CDR3 DNA reads TGTGCCAGCAGTTTATCGGTTTCAGATACGCAGTATTTT.

The chain links TRBV6-5 to TRBJ1-2; tentative D call: TRBD1 (5 bases). The CDR3 contains 13 residues. The germline gives CDR1 MNHEY, CDR2 SVGAGI. The V and J ends lost 8 bases and 0 bases respectively, with 10 bases between them. CDR3 amino acids: CASGGTPNYGYTF. DNA of the CDR3: TGTGCCAGCGGAGGGACCCCTAACTATGGCTACACCTTC.

J is TRBJ2-1 and V is TRBV27; no clear D gene. V lost 5 bases and J lost 10, with 15 bases in between. CDR3 length equals 13 residues. Germline CDR1 is MNHEY and CDR2 is SMNVEV (reference sequence). The CDR3 nucleotides read TGTGCCAGCAGTCGACACGTCTCCAAGGAGCAGTTCTTC. The encoded protein is CASSRHVSKEQFF.

This clone was detected only a few times. The chain joins TRBV6-5 to TRBJ2-4; D perhaps matches TRBD1 (6 bases). V was shortened by 0 bases and J by 6 bases, with 15 bases between the two germline ends. The CDR3 extends over 16 amino acids. From germline, CDR1 is MNHEY and CDR2 SVGAGI. The chain's CDR3 is CASSYSGRGSGNIQYF. The DNA of the CDR3 is TGTGCCAGCAGTTACTCGGGAAGGGGGAGTGGAAACATTCAGTACTTC.

The chain recombines TRBV28 with TRBJ1-1; 9 bases are shared with TRBD1. Germline V gives CDR1 MDHEN, CDR2 SYDVKM. The CDR3 has 17 residues. V lost 1 base to trimming and J lost 0 bases; unmatched junction nucleotides: 6. Written as DNA, the CDR3 is TGTGCCAGCAGTTTATCCGGGACAGGGAGGATGAACACTGAAGCTTTCTTT. Its protein product is CASSLSGTGRMNTEAFF.

The chain carries TRBV5-1 and TRBJ1-4, with unresolved D. The V and J ends lost 0 bases and 7 bases respectively, with 10 bases between them. This CDR3 spans 14 amino acids. The germline gives CDR1 SGHRS, CDR2 YFSETQ. The CDR3, as DNA: TGCGCCAGCAGCTTGGGGAGTGGGTCTGAAAAACTGTTTTTT. Translated, it gives CASSLGSGSEKLFF.

The rearrangement joins TRBV28 to TRBJ1-5, with TRBD1 matching over 7 bases. The CDR3 length is 18 residues. Trimming removed 5 bases from V and 0 bases from J; junction bases left unmatched: 13. Germline loops: CDR1 MDHEN, CDR2 SYDVKM. The CDR3 sequence is CASSPYDQGGYSNQPQHF. DNA of the CDR3: TGTGCCAGCAGTCCCTATGATCAGGGGGGGTATAGCAATCAGCCCCAGCATTTT.

V is TRBV18 and J is TRBJ1-1; 9 bases are shared with TRBD1. The CDR3 totals 16 residues. Trimming cost V 1 base and J 5 bases; bases outside gene matches: 8. The V gene's germline CDR1 is KGHSH and CDR2 LQKENI. In DNA, the CDR3 is TGTGCCAGCTCACCACGGGGACAGGGCCTTGGGACTGAAGCTTTCTTT. This gives the protein CASSPRGQGLGTEAFF.

This clone showed up just once. The rearrangement links TRBV25-1 to TRBJ1-2, with a weak D call TRBD1 (6 bases). The CDR3 totals 15 residues. Germline-derived CDR1 and CDR2 are MGHDK and SYGVNS. V shed 0 bases and J shed 7 bases, with 15 bases lying between them. CDR3 region: CASSEYGRQDLGYTF. CDR3 in DNA: TGTGCCAGCAGTGAATATGGGCGACAGGACCTTGGCTACACCTTC.

The chain is built from TRBV7-9 and TRBJ1-2; 9 bases map to TRBD1. V dropped 4 bases and J dropped 3; count of bases not matched to a gene: 3. Germline V gene data show CDR1 as SEHNR and CDR2 as FQNEAQ (reference sequence). This CDR3 region has 14 residues. The CDR3 sequence: CASSYRDRDYGYTF. CDR3 DNA: TGTGCCAGCAGCTACCGGGACAGGGACTATGGCTACACCTTC. The complete variable domain, with remaining parts taken from reference TRBV7-9 and TRBJ1-2, reads DTGVSQNPRHKITKRGQNVTFRCDPISEHNRLYWYRQTLGQGPEFLTYFQNEAQLEKSRLLSDRFSAERPKGSFSTLEIQRTEQGDSAMYLCASSYRDRDYGYTFGSGTRLTVV.

J is TRBJ2-5 and V is TRBV24-1; D is perhaps TRBD1 or TRBD2 (5 bases each). V gave up 4 bases and J gave up 5 bases, with 16 bases separating them. Germline values: CDR1 KGHDR, CDR2 SFDVKD. This CDR3 has 15 amino acids. In DNA form, the CDR3 reads TGTGCCACCAGTGACCCTTCGTTCTGGGGGGAGACCCAGTACTTC. Residues: CATSDPSFWGETQYF.

J is TRBJ1-2 and V is TRBV5-5; weak D call: TRBD1 (5 bases). The CDR3 totals 14 residues. The V gene lost 0 bases and the J gene lost 1 base, with 7 bases spanning the gap. Germline CDR1 is SGHKS and CDR2 is YYEKEE (reference sequence). CDR3 sequence: CASSLEGLNYGYTF. The CDR3 bases are TGTGCCAGCAGCTTGGAGGGGCTTAACTATGGCTACACCTTC.

CDR3 in amino acids: CAASSTVAGEQYF. CDR3 nucleotides: TGTGCCGCCAGTAGTACTGTCGCCGGTGAGCAGTACTTC. The V call is TRBV19, the J call TRBJ2-7; unclear D gene. Trimming took 11 bases from V and 7 from J, leaving 21 bases between them. The length of the CDR3 is 13 residues. The germline CDR1 and CDR2 sequences are LNHDA and SQIVND (reference sequence).

The count of this clone is one. The chain couples TRBV7-9 to TRBJ2-1; tentatively, D is TRBD1 or TRBD2 (5 bases each). Germline CDR1 and CDR2: SEHNR and FQNEAQ (reference sequence). Trimming pared 3 bases from V and 7 bases from J, leaving 13 bases between. This CDR3 is 14 amino acids long. CDR3: CASSLADWGNEQFF. The CDR3 DNA reads as TGTGCCAGCAGCTTGGCTGACTGGGGGAATGAGCAGTTCTTC. Full variable domain (missing parts from reference TRBV7-9 and TRBJ2-1): DTGVSQNPRHKITKRGQNVTFRCDPISEHNRLYWYRQTLGQGPEFLTYFQNEAQLEKSRLLSDRFSAERPKGSFSTLEIQRTEQGDSAMYLCASSLADWGNEQFFGPGTRLTVL.

V usage is TRBV7-9 and J usage is TRBJ2-3; D gene uncertain. The germline V and J ends were trimmed by 1 base and 4 bases, with 9 bases remaining between them. CDR1 is SEHNR, CDR2 FQNEAQ, per germline (reference sequence). This CDR3 has 14 amino acids. DNA of the CDR3: TGTGCCAGCAGCTTAGTGGGGTTTCCAGATACGCAGTATTTT. This translates into CASSLVGFPDTQYF.

As concerns this clone: Other DNA sequences in this specimen translate into the identical CDR3. V is TRBV12-3 or TRBV12-4 and J is TRBJ1-6; D not certain. CDR3 size: 12 residues. Trimming removed 3 bases at V and 8 bases at J, with 5 bases between. CDR3 protein: CASSFRDSPLHF. DNA for the CDR3: TGTGCCAGCAGTTTTAGGGATTCACCCCTCCACTTT.

The chain joins TRBV9 to TRBJ1-2; 8 bases are a match to TRBD1. This CDR3 contains 18 residues. The V segment lost 4 bases and the J segment 4 bases; nucleotides outside the gene matches: 18. Germline values: CDR1 SGDLS, CDR2 YYNGEE. The CDR3 DNA reads as TGTGCCAGCAGCCACCCCGGGACAGGCGTGACGGGGGTCTATGGCTACACCTTC. Translation gives CASSHPGTGVTGVYGYTF.

The chain couples TRBV18 to TRBJ1-1; tentatively, D is TRBD1 (5 bases). The V gene's germline CDR1 is KGHSH and CDR2 LQKENI. The CDR3 spans 14 residues. The germline V and J ends were trimmed by 7 bases and 1 base, with 13 bases remaining between them. The CDR3 nucleotides are TGTGCCAGCTGTCTCAGGGCATCGAACACTGAAGCTTTCTTT. Its protein product is CASCLRASNTEAFF.

This clone has only one observation. The rearrangement joins TRBV29-1 to TRBJ1-2; 10 positions match TRBD1. Looked up from germline, CDR1 is SQVTM and CDR2 is ANQGSEA. V dropped 5 bases and J dropped 2; count of bases not matched to a gene: 2. The CDR3 loop spans 13 amino acids. CDR3 coding DNA: TGCAGCGTTTCGACAGGGGGCAACTATGGCTACACCTTC. Translation gives CSVSTGGNYGYTF.

This chain joins TRBV2 and TRBJ2-3; TRBD2 matches 7 bases. Trimming removed 4 bases from V and 3 bases from J; junction bases left unmatched: 10. The CDR3 loop spans 16 amino acids. Germline V gene lookup returns CDR1 SNHLY and CDR2 FYNNEI. The CDR3 DNA reads TGTGCCAGCAGTGTGGAGCGGGACCCCCGGACAGATACGCAGTATTTT. It is translated as CASSVERDPRTDTQYF.

The rearrangement links TRBV9 to TRBJ2-5; 7 bases are a match to TRBD2. This CDR3 has 12 amino acids. Germline V gene data show CDR1 as SGDLS and CDR2 as YYNGEE. V lost 3 bases, J lost 7 bases, and 3 bases stayed unmatched. This CDR3 reads CASSGPGGTQYF. The CDR3 coding sequence is TGTGCCAGCAGCGGACCGGGGGGGACCCAGTACTTC.

The chain joins TRBV24-1 to TRBJ1-5; no clear D gene. Germline CDR1 and CDR2: KGHDR and SFDVKD. Deletions cut 5 bases from V and 9 bases from J, with 16 bases between. The CDR3 covers 14 residues. CDR3 DNA sequence: TGTGCCACCAGTGCCGCTCAGGCCACCGGGCCCCAGCATTTT. It is translated as CATSAAQATGPQHF.

The J gene is TRBJ2-7, the V gene TRBV28; D is possibly TRBD2 (5 bases). This CDR3 region has 15 residues. The germline CDR1 and CDR2 sequences are MDHEN and SYDVKM. Trimming took 5 bases from V and 4 from J, leaving 18 bases between them. The CDR3 DNA sequence: TGTGCCAGCAGTAACCGTGGAGGAGTTGCGTACGAGCAGTACTTC. Amino acid sequence: CASSNRGGVAYEQYF.

This chain joins TRBV5-4 and TRBJ2-1; 7 nucleotides align to TRBD2. CDR1 is SGHNT, CDR2 YYREEE, per germline (reference sequence). CDR3 length equals 14 residues. Unmatched junction bases numbered 6, after V lost 7 bases and J lost 2 bases. The CDR3 nucleotides read TGTGCCAGCGGGCCGGGAGGACCCTACAATGAGCAGTTCTTC. Its translation is CASGPGGPYNEQFF.

The V and J genes are TRBV6-5 and TRBJ1-1, with D unresolved. CDR1 MNHEY and CDR2 SVGAGI come from the germline V gene. Trimming cost V 6 bases and J 0 bases, with 11 bases left between them. The CDR3 has 14 amino acids. CDR3 sequence: CASSPDGVNTEAFF. As DNA, the CDR3 is TGTGCCAGCAGCCCCGACGGGGTGAACACTGAAGCTTTCTTT.

The chain combines TRBV3-1 (or the pseudogene TRBV3-2) with TRBJ1-5, with 8 bases matching TRBD1. CDR3 size: 14 residues. V was clipped by 2 bases and J by 4 bases; unmatched bases: 1. From germline, CDR1 is LGHDT and CDR2 YNNKEL (reference sequence). The CDR3 spells CASSQYRGNQPQHF. The CDR3 DNA follows: TGTGCCAGCAGCCAATACAGGGGGAATCAGCCCCAGCATTTT.

This clone was counted once. The chain combines TRBV2 with TRBJ2-7; possible D gene TRBD1, 6 bases. The V gene's germline CDR1 is SNHLY and CDR2 FYNNEI. The CDR3 has 14 amino acids. V shed 9 bases and J shed 5 bases, with 20 bases lying between them. The CDR3 coding sequence is TGTGCCAGGAGCATTCGGGACACCCAGGACGAGCAGTACTTC. This translates into CARSIRDTQDEQYF.

The V gene is TRBV4-3, the J gene TRBJ2-7; D is perhaps TRBD2 (5 bases). From germline, CDR1 is LGHNA and CDR2 YSLEER. V gave up 4 bases and J gave up 0 bases, with 10 bases separating them. The CDR3 runs to 14 residues. CDR3 amino acids: CASSPRRASYEQYF. The CDR3 bases are TGCGCCAGCAGCCCCCGGCGGGCCTCCTACGAGCAGTACTTC.

V is TRBV4-1 and J is TRBJ1-4; D not resolved. The germline V and J ends were trimmed by 4 bases and 5 bases, with 14 bases remaining between them. This CDR3 is built from 15 residues. CDR1 MGHRA and CDR2 YSYEKL come from the germline V gene. In DNA, the CDR3 is TGCGCCAGCAGCCCCCGGGGTGGTGCGAATGAAAAACTGTTTTTT. Translated, it gives CASSPRGGANEKLFF.

The V and J genes are TRBV19 and TRBJ1-6, with TRBD1 identical over 9 bases. The germline gives CDR1 LNHDA, CDR2 SQIVND (reference sequence). V was clipped by 5 bases and J by 12 bases; unmatched bases: 8. The CDR3 length is 14 residues. In DNA form, the CDR3 reads TGTGCCAGTAGTGGCGGGGACAGGGTCGAACCCCTCCACTTT. It codes for CASSGGDRVEPLHF.